This T cell receptor (beta chain) appears in the sequencing data of a study of T-cell memory formation after mild COVID-19. Study in general: Clusters were largely donor specific.

Barcoded TCR alpha and TCR beta cDNA libraries with UMIs came from 5'RACE using constant-segment primers. TCRdb processed the 5' RACE reads anew with MiXCR; each CDR3 protein has one entry. The table has hundreds of thousands of distinct CDR3 sequences, roughly 21% seen once. Sample: PBMCs or a T cell subset sorted from them (not recorded which). This clonotype was obtained from an adult woman who had mild COVID-19 (a few samples of this study predate the infection). Cell type and time point are not known.

Written as DNA, the CDR3 is TGCGCCAGCAGCAGGATCCCCGCAACTAATGAAAAACTGTTTTTT. This translates into CASSRIPATNEKLFF. This chain connects TRBV5-1 to TRBJ1-4, with D uncertain. Trimming took 4 bases from V and 0 from J, leaving 10 bases between them. The V gene's germline CDR1 is SGHRS and CDR2 YFSETQ. The CDR3 spans 15 residues.